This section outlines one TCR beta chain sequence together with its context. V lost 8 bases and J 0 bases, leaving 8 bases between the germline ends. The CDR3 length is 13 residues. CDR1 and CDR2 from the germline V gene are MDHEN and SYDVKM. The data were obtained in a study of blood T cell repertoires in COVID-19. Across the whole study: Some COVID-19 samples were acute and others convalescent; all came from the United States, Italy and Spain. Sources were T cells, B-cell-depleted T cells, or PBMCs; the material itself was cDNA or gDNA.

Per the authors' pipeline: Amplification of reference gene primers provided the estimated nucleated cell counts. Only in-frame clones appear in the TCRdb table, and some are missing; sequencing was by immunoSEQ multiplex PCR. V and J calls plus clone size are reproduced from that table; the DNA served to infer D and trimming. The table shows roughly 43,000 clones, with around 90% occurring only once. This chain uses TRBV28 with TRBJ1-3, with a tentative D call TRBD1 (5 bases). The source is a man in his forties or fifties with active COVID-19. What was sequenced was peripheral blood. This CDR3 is CASVDSSGNTIYF. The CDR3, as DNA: TGTGCCAGCGTTGACAGCTCTGGAAACACCATATATTTT.